The rows below give T cell receptor beta chains drawn from one sample of a study of T cell repertoires in cytomegalovirus infection. Each CDR3 protein gets one entry after TCRdb re-called the reads with MiXCR. The profile covers around 530,000 distinct CDR3 sequences, with around a quarter appearing a single time and about 13% taken by the ten largest. Input material: PBMCs. Every receptor here comes from a human donor in good health (CMV status not recorded). Some clones in this sample may be carry-over from other donors' samples. CDR3s include the opening cysteine and the closing phenylalanine or tryptophan. A D gene is named only where the DNA matches it firmly. Not every row has a clone size; where given, it reads once, few, many or a size class.

>TRBJ1-5|few|TRBV6-2/TRBV6-3|NA
TGTGCCAGCAGTTCCCGGGGCCAGGAGCCCCAGCATTTT
CASSSRGQEPQHF
>TRBJ2-3|NA|TRBV7-8|TRBD2
TGTGCCAGCAGGATCGAGCAGGGAGGGTTGACAGATACGCAGTATTTT
CASRIEQGGLTDTQYF
>TRBJ2-7|NA|TRBV7-6|NA
TGTGCCAGCAGCTATTTGTCCGAGACCTACGAGCAGTACTTC
CASSYLSETYEQYF
>TRBJ2-2|NA|TRBV11-3|NA
TGTGCCAGCAGCTTATATCCGCAGGGGGAGCTGTTTTTT
CASSLYPQGELFF
>TRBJ2-3|few|TRBV7-3|TRBD2
TGTGCCAGCAGCCAAGGGACTAGCGGGAGCACAGATACGCAGTATTTT
CASSQGTSGSTDTQYF
>TRBJ1-5|few|TRBV27|TRBD1
TGTGCCAGCATCATGGGACAGGGATTTCTCCGGGGCCAGCCCCAGCATTTT
CASIMGQGFLRGQPQHF
>TRBJ2-5|many|TRBV7-2|NA
TGTGCCAGCAGCTTAAATTTCAATGGACAAGCAAAAGAGACCCAGTACTTC
CASSLNFNGQAKETQYF
>TRBJ2-1|few|TRBV7-6|TRBD2
TGTGCCAGCAGCTCGAATCTAGCGGGCCCCTACAATGAGCAGTTCTTC
CASSSNLAGPYNEQFF
>TRBJ2-7|NA|TRBV29-1|NA
TGCAGCGTTGAAGAAGGGGGGGACTACGAGCAGTACTTC
CSVEEGGDYEQYF
>TRBJ2-5|NA|TRBV12-3/TRBV12-4|TRBD2
TGTGCCAGCAGTTTGCTAGCGGGAGTCGCTTACCAAGAGACCCAGTACTTC
CASSLLAGVAYQETQYF
>TRBJ2-3|NA|TRBV30|NA
TGTGCCTGGAGTAATCGGGGAGACGGTACGCAGTATTTT
CAWSNRGDGTQYF
>TRBJ2-5|NA|TRBV4-2|NA
TGTGCCAGCAGCCAAGTACCCCTAGCTGGCCAAGAGACCCAGTACTTC
CASSQVPLAGQETQYF
>TRBJ2-7|few|TRBV20-1|NA
TGCAGTGCTAGAGAGGGGGGTGCGACTCCCGGACAGCAGTACTTC
CSAREGGATPGQQYF
>TRBJ2-2|NA|TRBV24-1|TRBD2
TGTGCCACCAGTGATTACGGACTAGCGGGAGCCCACGGCGGGGAGCTGTTTTTT
CATSDYGLAGAHGGELFF
>TRBJ2-7|NA|TRBV7-2|TRBD1
TGTGCCAGCAGCCGAGTCGGACAGGTGACCTACGAGCAGTACTTC
CASSRVGQVTYEQYF
>TRBJ2-1|NA|TRBV2|NA
TGTGCCAGCAGTCCAGCGGAGGGGTCCTACAATGAGCAGTTCTTC
CASSPAEGSYNEQFF
>TRBJ1-1|many|TRBV12-3/TRBV12-4|NA
TGTGCCAGCAGTTTTTTGTCTGAAGCTTTCTTT
CASSFLSEAFF
>TRBJ2-3|many|TRBV10-3|NA
TGTGCCATCAGTGACCCCCCGACTGGGAAGGGCACAGATACGCAGTATTTT
CAISDPPTGKGTDTQYF
>TRBJ1-2|NA|TRBV19|NA
TGTGCCAGTAGTATTTCGGCGGCCTACACCTTC
CASSISAAYTF
>TRBJ2-7|NA|TRBV6-1|NA
TGTGCCAGCAGTGAAGCTCCTTCGTTACTAACGACCTCCTACGAGCAGTACTTC
CASSEAPSLLTTSYEQYF
>TRBJ1-5|few|TRBV28|NA
TGTGCCAGCAGTTTCTTTGATCTGGGGGCGAGCAATCAGCCCCAGCATTTT
CASSFFDLGASNQPQHF
>TRBJ2-1|NA|TRBV12-3/TRBV12-4|TRBD2
TGTGCCAGCAGTTTAGCGATTGGACTAGCGGTCAATGAGCAGTTCTTC
CASSLAIGLAVNEQFF
>TRBJ2-3|many|TRBV7-8|NA
TGTGCCAGCAGCCCTTTCCGACTTCCAGATACGCAGTATTTT
CASSPFRLPDTQYF
>TRBJ2-2|NA|TRBV4-1|NA
TGCGCCAGCAGCCTTAGCGGAGGCCAGGGGAGCACCGGGGAGCTGTTTTTT
CASSLSGGQGSTGELFF
>TRBJ1-2|NA|TRBV12-3/TRBV12-4|TRBD1
TGTGCCAGCAGTTTAACGGACAGGGGGGTGATATACACCTTC
CASSLTDRGVIYTF
>TRBJ2-1|NA|TRBV10-1|NA
TGCGCCAGCAGTGAGCTCGGGAATGAGCAGTTCTTC
CASSELGNEQFF
>TRBJ2-3|NA|TRBV24-1|TRBD1
TGTGCCACCAGTGCCCCGGACAGGGGCACAGATACGCAGTATTTT
CATSAPDRGTDTQYF
>TRBJ2-3|few|TRBV7-2|NA
TGTGCCAGCAGTCCACAGGAAGATACGCAGTATTTT
CASSPQEDTQYF
>TRBJ2-7|once|TRBV7-8|TRBD2
TGTGCCAGCACCAAGCGGGAAGGCACCTTCGAGCAGTACTTC
CASTKREGTFEQYF
>TRBJ1-1|few|TRBV29-1|NA
TGCAGCGTTGACCACGACACTGAAGCTTTCTTT
CSVDHDTEAFF
>TRBJ2-7|few|TRBV27|NA
TGTGCCAGCAGTCCGATTGACCGAAGTCCTACTTACGAGCAGTACTTC
CASSPIDRSPTYEQYF
>TRBJ1-2|few|TRBV7-2|TRBD1
TGTGCCAGCAGCGTGGGACAGAATAACTATGGCTACACCTTC
CASSVGQNNYGYTF
>TRBJ2-3|few|TRBV29-1|NA
TGCAGCGTAGACCGGGACACGAGCACAGATACGCAGTATTTT
CSVDRDTSTDTQYF
>TRBJ2-5|few|TRBV6-2/TRBV6-3|NA
TGTGCCAGCAGAATCCGGACCGTGGATTTAGAGACCCAGTACTTC
CASRIRTVDLETQYF
>TRBJ2-7|NA|TRBV7-6|TRBD2
TGTGCCAGCACCCGTGGCAGCTTAGCGGGAGGGGCTTACGAGCAGTACTTC
CASTRGSLAGGAYEQYF